One and the same sample provided the 26 T cell receptor beta chains below, sequenced in a study of siplizumab effects on memory and regulatory T cells. Data came from immunoSEQ multiplex PCR; TCRdb stores just in-frame clones and leaves some out. The table lists around 87,000 clones, around 89% of them singletons. The specimen was CD4+ T cells sorted from blood. These receptors were obtained from a human donor in good health.

The chain employs TRBV9 and TRBJ2-1; the match to TRBD2 covers 11 bases. The ends lost 2 bases at V and 8 bases at J; junction bases unmatched: 6. The germline V gene encodes CDR1 SGDLS and CDR2 YYNGEE. This CDR3 spans 15 amino acids. The CDR3 DNA reads as TGTGCCAGCAGCGTCCGTAGCGGGAGGGCCGATGAGCAGTTCTTC. Amino acid sequence: CASSVRSGRADEQFF.

The chain links TRBV23-1 to TRBJ2-1; possibly TRBD2 for D (5 bases). TRBV23-1 is labeled an ORF, and its function is uncertain. CDR3 size: 17 residues. Trimming left V 1 base short and J 6 bases short, with 19 bases between. CDR3 region: CASSQCYAGLGINEQFF. The CDR3 DNA is TGCGCCAGCAGTCAATGTTATGCGGGTCTGGGGATCAATGAGCAGTTCTTC.

V usage is TRBV5-1 and J usage is TRBJ2-1, with 14 positions matching TRBD2. Trimming took 2 bases from V and 0 from J; bases not matched to a gene: 4. Per the germline V gene, CDR1 is SGHRS and CDR2 is YFSETQ. The CDR3 covers 18 residues. The CDR3 region has the DNA TGCGCCAGCAGCTTCCCGGGGACTAGCGGGAGCTCCTACAATGAGCAGTTCTTC. Translating gives CASSFPGTSGSSYNEQFF.

This chain joins TRBV2 and TRBJ1-1; TRBD1 agrees at 8 bases. CDR1 and CDR2 from the germline V gene are SNHLY and FYNNEI. CDR3 length: 14 amino acids. V lost 2 bases and J lost 5; bases outside the gene matches: 4. CDR3 in DNA: TGTGCCAGCAGTGAAAGGACAGGGAGGACTGAAGCTTTCTTT. Translating gives CASSERTGRTEAFF.

Note on this clone: The sample carries other DNA sequences with the same CDR3. The chain is built from TRBV28 and TRBJ2-1; the D gene is possibly TRBD2 (5 bases). Trimming left V 3 bases short and J 1 base short, with 7 bases between. Germline V gene lookup returns CDR1 MDHEN and CDR2 SYDVKM. This CDR3 contains 14 residues. For the CDR3, the DNA is TGTGCCAGCAGTTTGGGAGCTTCCTACAATGAGCAGTTCTTC. Translated, it gives CASSLGASYNEQFF.

The chain joins TRBV7-8 to TRBJ2-7, with TRBD1 as a possible D gene (6 bases). This CDR3 has 13 amino acids. The germline gives CDR1 SGHVS, CDR2 FQNEAQ. V was clipped by 6 bases and J by 2 bases, with 11 bases between them. CDR3 DNA: TGTGCCAGCAGGGCAACAGGGCCCTACGAGCAGTACTTC. Its translation: CASRATGPYEQYF.

This clone showed up just once. The chain couples TRBV19 to TRBJ2-1; D gene ambiguous. V lost 8 bases to trimming and J lost 0 bases, with 8 bases between them. There are 13 residues in the CDR3. CDR1 and CDR2 from the germline V gene are LNHDA and SQIVND (reference sequence). CDR3: CASVSGSYNEQFF. For the CDR3, the DNA is TGTGCCAGTGTGTCGGGCTCCTACAATGAGCAGTTCTTC.

V usage is TRBV5-8 and J usage is TRBJ1-1; D remains unclear. Trimming removed 1 base at V and 6 bases at J, with 4 bases between. Germline CDR1 reads SGHTS; CDR2 reads YDEGEE. This CDR3 has 11 residues. CDR3 nucleotides: TGTGCCAGCAGCTTGACTGCTGAAGCTTTCTTT. Its translation is CASSLTAEAFF. Full variable domain (rest looked up from reference TRBV5-8 and TRBJ1-1): EAGVTQSPTHLIKTRGQQATLRCSPISGHTSVYWYQQALGLGLQFLLWYDEGEERNRGNFPPRFSGRQFPNYSSELNVNALELEDSALYLCASSLTAEAFFGQGTRLTVV.

The genes are TRBV6-1 and TRBJ2-7; perhaps TRBD1 as D (5 bases). The CDR3 has 14 residues. Between the trimmed V and J ends, which lost 6 bases and 1 base, there was a span of 13 bases. Germline V gene sequence: CDR1 MNHNS, CDR2 SASEGT. The CDR3 DNA sequence: TGTGCCAGCAGAACAGGCCAGTATTCCTACGAGCAGTACTTC. Translating gives CASRTGQYSYEQYF.

This rearrangement joins TRBV7-2 to TRBJ1-1; D not certain. This CDR3 spans 14 amino acids. Trimming removed 2 bases at V and 0 bases at J, with 7 bases between. CDR1 SGHTA and CDR2 FQGNSA come from the germline V gene. In nucleotides, the CDR3 is TGTGCCAGCAGCTTACAACAGATGAACACTGAAGCTTTCTTT. This translates into CASSLQQMNTEAFF.

The chain joins TRBV7-8 to TRBJ1-3; D might be TRBD1 (5 bases). V lost 8 bases and J lost 0, with 17 bases in between. The CDR3 sequence is 16 residues long. The germline CDR1 and CDR2 sequences are SGHVS and FQNEAQ. This CDR3 reads CASGLGTPTSGNTIYF. The DNA for the CDR3 is TGTGCCAGCGGACTTGGGACGCCGACCTCTGGAAACACCATATATTTT.

This clone has only a few counts. J is TRBJ2-7 and V is TRBV28, with D possibly TRBD2 on 5 matching bases. Trimming cost V 6 bases and J 3 bases, with 9 bases left between them. The length of the CDR3 is 12 residues. Germline lookup yields CDR1 MDHEN and CDR2 SYDVKM. CDR3 protein: CASSPGYYEQYF. The CDR3, as DNA: TGTGCCAGCAGCCCGGGGTACTACGAGCAGTACTTC. Supplemented by reference TRBV28 and TRBJ2-7, the full variable domain reads DVKVTQSSRYLVKRTGEKVFLECVQDMDHENMFWYRQDPGLGLRLIYFSYDVKMKEKGDIPEGYSVSREKKERFSLILESASTNQTSMYLCASSPGYYEQYFGPGTRLTVT.

This chain connects TRBV19 to TRBJ1-2; D call uncertain. The germline V gene encodes CDR1 LNHDA and CDR2 SQIVND (reference sequence). V lost 3 bases to trimming and J lost 3 bases, with 14 bases between them. CDR3 length: 15 residues. DNA of the CDR3: TGTGCCAGTAGTATCGAAGGATTTGGTGACTATGGCTACACCTTC. Protein product: CASSIEGFGDYGYTF.

This clone was detected only a few times. This chain connects TRBV30 to TRBJ1-2; maybe TRBD1 (6 bases). In germline, CDR1 is GTSNPN, CDR2 SVGIG (reference sequence). The CDR3 totals 11 residues. V lost 6 bases and J 8 bases, leaving 13 bases between the germline ends. CDR3 bases: TGTGCCTGTTCAGAGAGGGGGGGCTACACCTTC. Protein product: CACSERGGYTF.

This rearrangement joins TRBV18 to TRBJ2-1, with D possibly TRBD1 on 6 matching bases. V lost 0 bases and J lost 3, with 12 bases in between. Germline loops: CDR1 KGHSH, CDR2 LQKENI. The CDR3 length is 16 residues. The CDR3 loop is CASSPPAGEHYNEQFF. In DNA, the CDR3 is TGTGCCAGCTCACCACCGGCAGGGGAGCACTACAATGAGCAGTTCTTC.

V gene TRBV7-3 combines with J gene TRBJ2-1, with D perhaps matching TRBD2 (5 bases). Germline V lookup: CDR1 SGHTA, CDR2 FQGTGA. The ends were cut back, 2 bases at V and 4 bases at J, with 6 bases in the middle. CDR3 length equals 13 residues. The chain's CDR3 is CASSLGLYNEQFF. The CDR3 nucleotides are TGTGCCAGCAGCTTAGGACTTTACAATGAGCAGTTCTTC.

The chain is built from TRBV29-1 and TRBJ2-2; possible D gene TRBD2, 6 bases. CDR1 is SQVTM and CDR2 is ANQGSEA in the germline V gene. The CDR3 runs to 14 residues. V shed 4 bases and J shed 1 base, with 10 bases lying between them. The CDR3 is CSVGGSGNTGELFF. The CDR3 DNA sequence: TGCAGCGTTGGGGGTAGCGGGAACACCGGGGAGCTGTTTTTT.

V and J are TRBV12-5 and TRBJ2-2, with D tentatively TRBD1 (6 bases). Trimming pared 5 bases from V and 8 bases from J, leaving 15 bases between. The CDR3 spans 14 residues. Per the germline V gene, CDR1 is LGHNT and CDR2 is FRNRAP. CDR3 residues: CASGLGHGEGELFF. CDR3 coding DNA: TGTGCTAGTGGTCTGGGACATGGGGAGGGGGAGCTGTTTTTT.

This clone is a singleton in its sample. The rearrangement uses TRBV7-8 and TRBJ2-3; D gene ambiguous. CDR3 length: 12 residues. V shed 4 bases and J shed 7 bases, with 9 bases lying between them. The germline V gene has CDR1 SGHVS and CDR2 FQNEAQ. This CDR3 is CASSSNQYTQYF. CDR3 nucleotides: TGTGCCAGCAGCTCCAACCAATATACGCAGTATTTT. The full variable domain, in which reference TRBV7-8 and TRBJ2-3 provide the parts outside the CDR3, is GAGVSQSPRYKVAKRGQDVALRCDPISGHVSLFWYQQALGQGPEFLTYFQNEAQLDKSGLPSDRFFAERPEGSVSTLKIQRTQQEDSAVYLCASSSNQYTQYFGPGTRLTVL.

The sample holds a few counts of this clone. The V and J genes are TRBV7-9 and TRBJ1-3; D call uncertain. The length of the CDR3 is 17 residues. Germline V CDR1 and CDR2: SEHNR, FQNEAQ (reference sequence). V shed 5 bases and J shed 5 bases, with 22 bases lying between them. CDR3 sequence reads: CASSQTRTAGDRNTIYF. The CDR3 DNA reads TGTGCCAGCAGCCAAACCCGGACTGCCGGGGATAGAAACACCATATATTTT.

This clone appeared once. The chain employs TRBV6-6 and TRBJ1-1; the match to TRBD1 covers 9 bases. Germline trimming cut 2 bases from V and 11 bases from J; bases unmatched to any gene: 3. This CDR3 is built from 12 residues. Germline V gene lookup returns CDR1 MNHNY and CDR2 SVGAGI (reference sequence). The CDR3 spells CASSYRTGAAFF. CDR3 bases: TGTGCCAGCAGTTACCGGACAGGGGCGGCTTTCTTT.

This clone appeared a single time. J is TRBJ1-2 and V is TRBV5-4; no reliable D call. The CDR3 length is 15 residues. V lost 0 bases to trimming and J lost 8 bases, with 17 bases between them. Germline loops: CDR1 SGHNT, CDR2 YYREEE (reference sequence). The CDR3 is CASSLATGKAGGYTF. The CDR3 bases are TGTGCCAGCAGCTTGGCGACCGGCAAAGCGGGCGGCTACACCTTC.

This clone showed up just once. CDR3 DNA sequence: TGCGCCAGCAGCCAAGTAGGGAATTCCTACGAGCAGTACTTC. Protein sequence: CASSQVGNSYEQYF. The chain couples TRBV4-1 to TRBJ2-7; no clear D. The CDR3 runs 14 residues. Trimming removed 1 base from V and 1 base from J, with 8 bases in between. The germline V gene has CDR1 MGHRA and CDR2 YSYEKL.

The chain is built from TRBV5-6 and TRBJ2-7, with D possibly being TRBD2 (6 bases). The CDR3 runs 15 residues. CDR1 and CDR2 from the germline V gene are SGHDT and YYEEEE. Trimming removed 2 bases from V and 1 base from J, with 13 bases in between. The CDR3 loop reads CASSFGYRGSYEQYF. CDR3 nucleotides: TGTGCCAGCAGCTTTGGTTACCGGGGGTCCTACGAGCAGTACTTC.

The V call is TRBV9, the J call TRBJ2-7; TRBD2 aligns across 15 bases. The CDR3 length is 15 residues. Germline CDR1 is SGDLS and CDR2 is YYNGEE. Losses at the gene ends were 4 bases for V and 6 bases for J; bases not matched to a gene: 5. The CDR3 nucleotides read TGTGCCAGCAGCTCGCCGGGACTAGCGGGAGGCGAGCAGTACTTC. Translating gives CASSSPGLAGGEQYF.

CDR3 region: CSARDPDTQYF. The CDR3 DNA follows: TGCAGTGCTAGAGACCCCGATACGCAGTATTTT. V usage is TRBV20-1 and J usage is TRBJ2-3; D unresolved. Trimming removed 0 bases at V and 6 bases at J, with 4 bases between. Germline CDR1 reads DFQATT; CDR2 reads SNEGSKA (reference sequence). The CDR3 has 11 residues.